This T cell receptor beta chain was sequenced during a study of blood T cells in healthy people across ages. A second PCR of about 7 to 12 cycles used a sample-barcoded 5' primer and a J-beta primer mix. One entry per CDR3 protein, called by TCRdb with MiXCR from the 5' RACE reads. The sample lists roughly 730,000 distinct CDR3 sequences; 45% to 70% were seen once. There are 17 residues in the CDR3. V lost 1 base and J lost 6; bases outside the gene matches: 13. Per the germline V gene, CDR1 is SGHTA and CDR2 is FQGNSA. Each donor gave about 9.3 milliliters of peripheral blood. This clonotype was seen ten or more times.

This sequence was found in a man aged 35 to 55 in good health. Material: blood. The chain links TRBV7-2 to TRBJ2-7; 9 nucleotides match TRBD1. CDR3 protein: CASSLGLQGARFREQYF. CDR3 nucleotide sequence: TGTGCCAGCAGCTTAGGCCTACAGGGGGCGCGTTTCCGCGAGCAGTACTTC. Full variable domain (remainder filled in from reference TRBV7-2 and TRBJ2-7): GAGVSQSPSNKVTEKGKDVELRCDPISGHTALYWYRQSLGQGLEFLIYFQGNSAPDKSGLPSDRFSAERTGGSVSTLTIQRTQQEDSAVYLCASSLGLQGARFREQYFGPGTRLTVT.